The subject of this entry is one T cell receptor beta chain. V was cut by 4 bases and J by 4 bases, with 16 bases left in between. Germline assignment: CDR1 LGHDT and CDR2 YNNKEL (reference sequence). This CDR3 has 15 amino acids. The data belong to a study of early T cells in non-severe SARS-CoV-2 infection. The TCR library protocol was used to attach unique molecular identifiers. These identifiers were attached to individual cDNA molecules. TCRdb reprocessed the 5' RACE reads via MiXCR and lists one record per CDR3 protein. The sample comprises some 30,000 distinct CDR3 sequences, 4.5% of which are singletons, and under 6.5% rests with the top ten.

Sequenced material: whole blood. The chain joins TRBV3-1 to TRBJ2-5; D may be TRBD1 or TRBD2 (6 bases each). The TCR sequence derives from an adult who was a healthcare worker with PCR-confirmed SARS-CoV-2 infection or an uninfected control (not recorded which). CDR3 sequence: CASSPPWKGGETQYF. The CDR3 nucleotides are TGTGCCAGCAGCCCCCCCTGGAAGGGGGGAGAGACCCAGTACTTC.